A single sample gave rise to the 28 T cell receptor beta chains below, sequenced in a study of cytomegalovirus exposure and HLA in healthy donors (dated by TCRdb to 2016 to 2017). Library prep was done by the immunoSEQ multiplex PCR assay. For the multiplex PCR, a mixture combining 60 forward primers for TCR Vbeta segments and 13 reverse primers for TCR Jbeta segments was used. Not all clones reach the TCRdb copy of this immuneACCESS table, which keeps in-frame sequences only. Checked studies attribute under half of the gap to unresolved V genes and leave the rest unexplained. The table held for this sample gives about 40,000 clones. The ten top clones hold around 8.9% of the sample. Source material: PBMCs. These receptors came from a man aged 35 to 55 in good health and CMV-seropositive.

This chain joins TRBV7-9 and TRBJ1-2; tentative D call: TRBD1 (6 bases). Trimming removed 3 bases from V and 0 bases from J, with 14 bases in between. CDR3 length equals 16 residues. CDR1 is SEHNR and CDR2 is FQNEAQ in the germline V gene (reference sequence). This CDR3 is CASSFLRGGPNYGYTF. DNA of the CDR3: TGTGCCAGCAGCTTCCTAAGGGGGGGCCCTAACTATGGCTACACCTTC.

Remarks on this clone: Its ends do not fully match the called genes, so a read error is possible. This sequence joins TRBV7-7 and TRBJ2-1, with a weak D call TRBD2 (6 bases). Germline V gives CDR1 SSHAT, CDR2 FNYEAQ (reference sequence). This CDR3 comprises 16 residues. This chain's CDR3 is CASSQGGTGLSNEQFF. In nucleotides, the CDR3 is TGTGCTAGCAGCCAAGGCGGGACGGGATTGAGCAATGAGCAGTTCTTC. Supplemented by reference TRBV7-7 and TRBJ2-1, the full variable domain reads GAGVSQSPRYKVTKRGQDVTLRCDPISSHATLYWYQQALGQGPEFLTYFNYEAQPDKSGLPSDRFSAERPEGSISTLTIQRTEQRDSAMYRCASSQGGTGLSNEQFFGPGTRLTVL.

The chain is built from TRBV7-3 and TRBJ2-2; 7 nucleotides match TRBD2. The V gene's germline CDR1 is SGHTA and CDR2 FQGTGA. V shed 6 bases and J 6 bases; nucleotides not matched to a gene: 10. This CDR3 is 15 amino acids long. DNA for the CDR3: TGTGCCAGCAGGCCGGGACTACACCACGCCGGGGAGCTGTTTTTT. It codes for CASRPGLHHAGELFF.

This chain uses TRBV4-2 with TRBJ2-5; maybe TRBD2 (6 bases). Trimming left V 0 bases short and J 5 bases short, with 10 bases between. The CDR3 spans 14 residues. The V gene's germline CDR1 is LGHNA and CDR2 YNFKEQ. CDR3 region: CASSQELAKETQYF. CDR3 bases: TGTGCCAGCAGCCAAGAGCTAGCGAAGGAGACCCAGTACTTC.

The chain carries TRBV7-8 and TRBJ2-5; 7 bases line up with TRBD1. Germline values: CDR1 SGHVS, CDR2 FQNEAQ. The CDR3 runs 17 residues. V lost 2 bases, J lost 1 base, and 10 bases stayed unmatched. The DNA for the CDR3 is TGTGCCAGCAGCTTAAGGTTCTCTGGGACAGTCCAAGAGACCCAGTACTTC. This encodes CASSLRFSGTVQETQYF.

V and J are TRBV7-2 and TRBJ2-3; D is uncertain. Trimming pared 0 bases from V and 7 bases from J, leaving 8 bases between. The CDR3 runs 13 residues. Germline V gives CDR1 SGHTA, CDR2 FQGNSA. The CDR3 DNA follows: TGTGCCAGCAGCTTAGCGGCTAGTTATACGCAGTATTTT. Its translation is CASSLAASYTQYF.

This rearrangement joins TRBV2 to TRBJ2-7, with D possibly matching TRBD1 (6 bases). The CDR3 contains 15 residues. V was cut by 3 bases and J by 3 bases, with 15 bases left in between. The germline CDR1 and CDR2 sequences are SNHLY and FYNNEI. The CDR3 spells CASSDTGGKIYEQYF. DNA of the CDR3: TGTGCCAGCAGTGATACTGGGGGCAAGATCTACGAGCAGTACTTC. The full variable domain, in which reference TRBV2 and TRBJ2-7 provide the parts outside the CDR3, is EPEVTQTPSHQVTQMGQEVILRCVPISNHLYFYWYRQILGQKVEFLVSFYNNEISEKSEIFDDQFSVERPDGSNFTLKIRSTKLEDSAMYFCASSDTGGKIYEQYFGPGTRLTVT.

V is TRBV9 and J is TRBJ2-2; 13 nucleotides agree with TRBD2. The J segment lost 7 bases and the V segment lost 3 bases, leaving 6 bases of the junction unmatched. The germline V gene encodes CDR1 SGDLS and CDR2 YYNGEE. CDR3 length: 16 residues. The CDR3 DNA sequence: TGTGCCAGCAGCGGACGACTAGCGGGAGGAGGCGGGGAGCTGTTTTTT. It codes for CASSGRLAGGGGELFF. The variable domain in full, with the rest retrieved from reference TRBV9 and TRBJ2-2, is DSGVTQTPKHLITATGQRVTLRCSPRSGDLSVYWYQQSLDQGLQFLIQYYNGEERAKGNILERFSAQQFPDLHSELNLSSLELGDSALYFCASSGRLAGGGGELFFGEGSRLTVL.

The gene calls are TRBV19 and TRBJ2-5; 12 positions match TRBD1. V shed 5 bases, J shed 5 bases, and the junction held 6 bases outside the gene matches. This CDR3 region has 15 residues. From germline, CDR1 is LNHDA and CDR2 SQIVND (reference sequence). The CDR3 here is CASSRDRGQGETQYF. In DNA, the CDR3 is TGTGCCAGTAGTCGGGACAGGGGGCAGGGGGAGACCCAGTACTTC.

CDR3 DNA: TGTGCCAGCAGTTACGGACAGGACTATGGCTACACCTTC. It codes for CASSYGQDYGYTF. The chain couples TRBV6-6 to TRBJ1-2, with 7 bases aligning to TRBD1. Germline V gene lookup returns CDR1 MNHNY and CDR2 SVGAGI (reference sequence). The J segment lost 3 bases and the V segment lost 2 bases, leaving 0 bases of the junction unmatched. The CDR3 covers 13 residues.

As concerns this clone: An end of the junction differs from the germline gene, which may be a read error. The chain recombines TRBV7-6 with TRBJ1-1, with D maybe TRBD1 (5 bases). There are 12 residues in the CDR3. The V gene's germline CDR1 is SGHVS and CDR2 FNYEAQ. Written as DNA, the CDR3 is TGTGCCAGCAGCCATTGGGGCACTCAAGCTTTCTTT. Its translation is CASSHWGTQAFF.

The V gene is TRBV11-2, the J gene TRBJ2-5, with no clear D. The CDR3 totals 12 residues. V lost 5 bases and J lost 5, with 9 bases in between. Germline V gene lookup returns CDR1 SGHAT and CDR2 FQNNGV. The DNA for the CDR3 is TGTGCCAGCAGCGCCACTTCGGAGACCCAGTACTTC. Its protein product is CASSATSETQYF.

The chain joins TRBV30 to TRBJ1-4; no reliable D call. CDR3 size: 14 residues. With 4 bases removed from V and 10 bases from J, the gap between germline ends came to 19 bases. Per the germline V gene, CDR1 is GTSNPN and CDR2 is SVGIG (reference sequence). The CDR3 sequence: CAWKDREGERKLFF. CDR3 DNA sequence: TGTGCCTGGAAGGATCGAGAAGGAGAGCGAAAACTGTTTTTT.

The chain carries TRBV11-3 and TRBJ2-2, with D maybe TRBD1 (5 bases). This CDR3 is 15 amino acids long. CDR1 is SGHNT, CDR2 YENEEA, per germline. V lost 8 bases to trimming and J lost 6 bases, with 19 bases between them. CDR3 sequence: CASAKGQGGAGELFF. CDR3 bases: TGTGCCAGCGCCAAGGGGCAGGGTGGGGCCGGGGAGCTGTTTTTT.

The V gene is TRBV29-1, the J gene TRBJ2-7; a weak D match, TRBD1 (9 bases). This CDR3 contains 17 residues. The germline V gene has CDR1 SQVTM and CDR2 ANQGSEA. Trimming pared 2 bases from V and 0 bases from J, leaving 20 bases between. CDR3 protein: CSVETGGRTGVSYEQYF. CDR3 coding DNA: TGCAGCGTTGAAACGGGGGGGAGGACAGGGGTCTCCTACGAGCAGTACTTC.

The chain links TRBV5-8 to TRBJ2-7; perhaps TRBD1 as D (5 bases). This CDR3 contains 15 residues. CDR1 SGHTS and CDR2 YDEGEE come from the germline V gene. Trimming stripped 1 base from V and 6 bases from J, with 17 bases between. The CDR3 DNA is TGTGCCAGCAGCTTGCGAGTAGGGGCAGGCGGCGAGCAGTACTTC. It yields the protein CASSLRVGAGGEQYF.

The gene calls are TRBV18 and TRBJ1-1, with a possible D match to TRBD1 (6 bases). CDR1 and CDR2 from the germline V gene are KGHSH and LQKENI. Trimming cost V 6 bases and J 0 bases, with 11 bases left between them. The CDR3 consists of 14 residues. The CDR3 is CASSRGGLNTEAFF. The CDR3 coding sequence is TGTGCCAGCTCCCGGGGGGGGCTGAACACTGAAGCTTTCTTT.

This chain joins TRBV19 and TRBJ1-1, with D uncertain. CDR1 LNHDA and CDR2 SQIVND come from the germline V gene (reference sequence). Between the trimmed V and J ends, which lost 6 bases and 1 base, there was a span of 15 bases. CDR3 size: 15 residues. CDR3 protein: CASSDPRGSNTEAFF. The CDR3 DNA reads TGTGCCAGTAGCGACCCTCGGGGATCGAACACTGAAGCTTTCTTT.

This chain joins TRBV7-8 and TRBJ2-2; 7 bases match TRBD2. Germline CDR1 reads SGHVS; CDR2 reads FQNEAQ. Germline trimming cut 4 bases from V and 5 bases from J; bases unmatched to any gene: 10. The CDR3 runs to 16 residues. This CDR3 reads CASSSGAGMWTGELFF. CDR3 bases: TGTGCCAGCAGCTCCGGAGCGGGAATGTGGACCGGGGAGCTGTTTTTT. The complete variable domain, with remaining parts taken from reference TRBV7-8 and TRBJ2-2, reads GAGVSQSPRYKVAKRGQDVALRCDPISGHVSLFWYQQALGQGPEFLTYFQNEAQLDKSGLPSDRFFAERPEGSVSTLKIQRTQQEDSAVYLCASSSGAGMWTGELFFGEGSRLTVL.

This chain uses TRBV2 with TRBJ1-5; TRBD1 matches 7 bases. CDR3 length: 14 amino acids. The V segment lost 6 bases and the J segment 7 bases; nucleotides outside the gene matches: 9. Germline assignment: CDR1 SNHLY and CDR2 FYNNEI. The CDR3 here is CASREQGIGQPQHF. The CDR3 nucleotides read TGTGCCAGCAGAGAACAGGGGATCGGACAGCCCCAGCATTTT. The whole variable domain, remainder taken from reference TRBV2 and TRBJ1-5, is EPEVTQTPSHQVTQMGQEVILRCVPISNHLYFYWYRQILGQKVEFLVSFYNNEISEKSEIFDDQFSVERPDGSNFTLKIRSTKLEDSAMYFCASREQGIGQPQHFGDGTRLSIL.

V usage is TRBV18 and J usage is TRBJ2-5; D is perhaps TRBD2 (6 bases). V lost 1 base and J lost 5, with 14 bases in between. The CDR3 contains 15 residues. In germline, CDR1 is KGHSH, CDR2 LQKENI. CDR3 in amino acids: CASSPRQAGGETQYF. The CDR3 nucleotides read TGTGCCAGCTCACCACGGCAGGCAGGAGGGGAGACCCAGTACTTC.

Comment on this clone: The junction and the germline gene differ at one end; a read error may be behind it. V is TRBV7-7 and J is TRBJ2-5, with TRBD2 identical over 14 bases. This CDR3 contains 17 residues. Germline CDR1 SSHAT, CDR2 FNYEAQ (reference sequence). Written as DNA, the CDR3 is TGTGCTAGCAGCTTAGCCCTGGGACTAGCGGGAGAGGAGACCCAGTACTTC. Translating it yields CASSLALGLAGEETQYF.

J is TRBJ2-3 and V is TRBV15; 7 bases fit TRBD2. Trimming took 0 bases from V and 0 from J; bases not matched to a gene: 0. Germline CDR1 LNHNV, CDR2 YYDKDF (reference sequence). The length of the CDR3 is 15 residues. The CDR3 DNA is TGTGCCACCAGCAGAGAAGCGGGAAGCACAGATACGCAGTATTTT. Its translation is CATSREAGSTDTQYF.

The chain employs TRBV27 and TRBJ1-5, with 8 bases fitting TRBD1. Germline assignment: CDR1 MNHEY and CDR2 SMNVEV (reference sequence). The V segment lost 3 bases and the J segment 6 bases; nucleotides outside the gene matches: 4. The length of the CDR3 is 14 residues. CDR3 region: CASSFQGASQPQHF. CDR3 in DNA: TGTGCCAGCAGTTTTCAGGGGGCGAGTCAGCCCCAGCATTTT.

This chain uses TRBV7-9 with TRBJ1-2, with D tentatively TRBD1 (6 bases). Trimming cost V 7 bases and J 6 bases, with 21 bases left between them. The germline CDR1 and CDR2 sequences are SEHNR and FQNEAQ (reference sequence). The CDR3 is 15 residues long. The CDR3 loop reads CASTSAGGGRNGYTF. The CDR3, as DNA: TGTGCCAGCACTTCGGCCGGCGGGGGCAGGAATGGCTACACCTTC.

The chain combines TRBV2 with TRBJ1-1, with 7 bases aligning to TRBD1. Germline V gene lookup returns CDR1 SNHLY and CDR2 FYNNEI. V shed 4 bases and J 0 bases; nucleotides not matched to a gene: 2. The CDR3 is 14 amino acids. The DNA of the CDR3 is TGTGCCAGCAGTGGGGACAGCTTGAACACTGAAGCTTTCTTT. Its translation: CASSGDSLNTEAFF.

CDR3 sequence reads: CASSLDRSLGYTF. The CDR3, as DNA: TGTGCCAGCTCCCTAGACAGATCCCTGGGCTACACCTTC. V gene TRBV18 combines with J gene TRBJ1-2; D perhaps matches TRBD1 (5 bases). V gave up 6 bases and J gave up 8 bases, with 16 bases separating them. This CDR3 has 13 residues. Germline V gene sequence: CDR1 KGHSH, CDR2 LQKENI.

CDR3 in DNA: TGTGCCAGCACCCCCGGGGACAGGTTTACTGAAGCTTTCTTT. This gives the protein CASTPGDRFTEAFF. J is TRBJ1-1 and V is TRBV9; 8 bases are shared with TRBD1. V gave up 6 bases and J gave up 5 bases; unmatched junction bases: 9. This CDR3 is 14 amino acids long. CDR1 SGDLS and CDR2 YYNGEE come from the germline V gene.